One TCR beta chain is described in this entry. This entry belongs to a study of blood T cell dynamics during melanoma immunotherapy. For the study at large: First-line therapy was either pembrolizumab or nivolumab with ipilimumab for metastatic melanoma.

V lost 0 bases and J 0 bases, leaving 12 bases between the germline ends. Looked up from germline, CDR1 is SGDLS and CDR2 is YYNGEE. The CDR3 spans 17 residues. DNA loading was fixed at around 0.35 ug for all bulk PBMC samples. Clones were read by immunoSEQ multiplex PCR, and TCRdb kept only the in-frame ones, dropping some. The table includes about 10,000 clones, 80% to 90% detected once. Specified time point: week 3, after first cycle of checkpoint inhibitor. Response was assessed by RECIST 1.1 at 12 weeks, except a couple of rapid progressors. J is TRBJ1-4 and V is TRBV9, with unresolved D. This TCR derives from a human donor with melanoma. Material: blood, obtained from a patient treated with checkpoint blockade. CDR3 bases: TGTGCCAGCAGCGTAGAGGGCGGACTCGCAACTAATGAAAAACTGTTTTTT. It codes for CASSVEGGLATNEKLFF.